The source of this T cell receptor (beta chain) is a study of blood T cell repertoires in COVID-19. This clone was picked up one time. The length of the CDR3 is 14 residues. Germline V CDR1 and CDR2: LNHDA, SQIVND (reference sequence). V gave up 7 bases and J gave up 2 bases; unmatched junction bases: 6. Generated by immunoSEQ multiplex PCR, the TCRdb table keeps only in-frame clones and is missing some. The repertoire holds roughly 120,000 clones, roughly three quarters seen once, with over 6.5% in the top ten. The chain employs TRBV19 and TRBJ2-7, with 9 bases lining up with TRBD1. Material: peripheral blood. The sequence derives from a human donor in a cohort sampled during active COVID-19. Written as DNA, the CDR3 is TGTGCCAGTACTCAGACAGGGGGAACCTACGAGCAGTACTTC. It yields the protein CASTQTGGTYEQYF.